What follows are 7 T cell receptor beta chains derived from one specimen sequenced in a study of cytomegalovirus exposure and HLA in healthy donors. Use of 60 Vbeta and 13 Jbeta primers characterized the PCR. The method was immunoSEQ multiplex PCR; TCRdb's version includes in-frame clones alone and lacks a portion of them. The sample includes 140,000 to 150,000 clones, roughly 9.8% of them seen just once. Material for sequencing was PBMCs. All receptors derive from a man aged 45-65 years in good health and CMV-seronegative.

This clone was counted between two and nine times. The V gene is TRBV12-5, the J gene TRBJ2-1, with a weak D call TRBD1 (7 bases). The CDR3 consists of 16 residues. The V gene lost 5 bases and the J gene lost 0 bases, with 14 bases spanning the gap. Germline loops: CDR1 LGHNT, CDR2 FRNRAP. The CDR3 is CASGPEGAGSYNEQFF. For the CDR3, the DNA is TGTGCTAGTGGTCCGGAGGGGGCGGGCTCCTACAATGAGCAGTTCTTC.

The sample holds a few counts of this clone. This rearrangement joins TRBV7-3 to TRBJ2-3, with 9 bases aligning to TRBD2. Unmatched junction bases numbered 6, after V lost 5 bases and J lost 3 bases. CDR3 size: 15 residues. The V gene's germline CDR1 is SGHTA and CDR2 FQGTGA. The CDR3 nucleotides are TGTGCCAGCAGCACTGTAGCGGGGGAGACAGATACGCAGTATTTT. Protein: CASSTVAGETDTQYF.

The gene calls are TRBV20-1 and TRBJ2-1; D not certain. The CDR3 has 10 residues. Trimming left V 3 bases short and J 6 bases short, with 3 bases between. Germline CDR1 reads DFQATT; CDR2 reads SNEGSKA (reference sequence). CDR3 protein: CSASSNEQFF. The DNA for the CDR3 is TGCAGTGCTAGCTCCAATGAGCAGTTCTTC.

This clone was counted between two and nine times. This chain joins TRBV10-3 and TRBJ1-2; D is perhaps TRBD1 (5 bases). CDR1 ENHRY and CDR2 SYGVKD come from the germline V gene. V lost 2 bases, J lost 6 bases, and 7 bases lay in between. The CDR3 sequence is 12 residues long. The CDR3 DNA reads TGTGCCATCAGTGAGACGGGGGATGGCTACACCTTC. As protein: CAISETGDGYTF.

The gene calls are TRBV11-1 and TRBJ2-4; 9 bases are a match to TRBD1. The CDR3 spans 15 residues. The junction had 5 bases not matched to a gene; V was cut back by 5 bases and J by 3 bases. CDR1 is SGHAT, CDR2 FQDESV, per germline (reference sequence). The CDR3 bases are TGTGCCAGCAGCCGGGACAGGGAGGGCAAAAACATTCAGTACTTC. Amino acid sequence: CASSRDREGKNIQYF.

This clone was observed a handful of times. The CDR3 sequence: CASSGLAGVREQFF. CDR3 nucleotides: TGTGCCAGCTCGGGACTAGCGGGAGTAAGGGAGCAGTTCTTC. The chain employs TRBV28 and TRBJ2-1; 14 bases fit TRBD2. The CDR3 is 14 residues long. Germline V gene sequence: CDR1 MDHEN, CDR2 SYDVKM. V lost 8 bases, J lost 10 bases, and 7 bases stayed unmatched. Full variable domain (missing parts from reference TRBV28 and TRBJ2-1): DVKVTQSSRYLVKRTGEKVFLECVQDMDHENMFWYRQDPGLGLRLIYFSYDVKMKEKGDIPEGYSVSREKKERFSLILESASTNQTSMYLCASSGLAGVREQFFGPGTRLTVL.

As regards this clone: Other DNA sequences in this specimen translate into the identical CDR3. The J gene is TRBJ1-3, the V gene TRBV5-1; D unclear. Looked up from germline, CDR1 is SGHRS and CDR2 is YFSETQ. The ends were cut back, 3 bases at V and 4 bases at J, with 5 bases in the middle. This CDR3 is built from 12 residues. The CDR3, as DNA: TGCGCCAGCAGCTCAGAAGGAAACACCATATATTTT. Translated: CASSSEGNTIYF.